What follows are 21 T cell receptor beta chains derived from one specimen sequenced in a study of PD-L1 blockade in urothelial cancer. Documented time point: peripheral blood 6 weeks after treatment start. The assay was immunoSEQ multiplex PCR, and TCRdb's table has in-frame clones only and misses some. The sample includes approximately 40,000 clones, less than 90% seen only once; the top ten take about 23%. Sequenced material: PBMCs, taken around atezolizumab (anti-PD-L1) treatment. These TCRs come from a man aged 55-75 years with urothelial cancer.

The chain recombines TRBV10-3 with TRBJ1-2, with D possibly matching TRBD1 (6 bases). CDR1 and CDR2 from the germline V gene are ENHRY and SYGVKD. Between the trimmed V and J ends, which lost 6 bases and 0 bases, there was a span of 8 bases. The CDR3 extends over 13 amino acids. CDR3 in DNA: TGTGCCATCAGGGCAGGGGCTAACTATGGCTACACCTTC. Protein product: CAIRAGANYGYTF.

This clone was recorded once. The chain joins TRBV9 to TRBJ2-6; the match to TRBD1 covers 9 bases. The germline V gene has CDR1 SGDLS and CDR2 YYNGEE. The CDR3 is made up of 18 amino acids. J was trimmed by 0 bases and V by 4 bases; bases with no gene match: 8. CDR3 sequence (DNA): TGTGCCAGCAGCCCTAGAGGGACAGGGAACTCTGGGGCCAACGTCCTGACTTTC. Translation: CASSPRGTGNSGANVLTF.

The chain carries TRBV6-6 and TRBJ2-3; the D gene is possibly TRBD2 (7 bases). Trimming took 6 bases from V and 4 from J, leaving 14 bases between them. CDR1 MNHNY and CDR2 SVGAGI come from the germline V gene (reference sequence). The CDR3 has 14 residues. In DNA, the CDR3 is TGTGCCAGCAGCCCCCGGGGGGCGGCAGATACGCAGTATTTT. Translated, it gives CASSPRGAADTQYF.

As concerns this clone: The junction does not match germline at one end; this may be a read error. The rearrangement links TRBV9 to TRBJ2-1; 8 positions agree with TRBD2. CDR1 is SGDLS, CDR2 YYNGEE, per germline. The CDR3 runs to 15 residues. For the CDR3, the DNA is TGTGCCAGCAGCGTAGTAGCGGGGAACTACAATGGGCAGTTCTTC. Translated: CASSVVAGNYNGQFF.

The rearrangement links TRBV6-1 to TRBJ1-2, with D maybe TRBD1 (6 bases). Looked up from germline, CDR1 is MNHNS and CDR2 is SASEGT. With 4 bases removed from V and 2 bases from J, the gap between germline ends came to 20 bases. This CDR3 comprises 17 residues. The DNA of the CDR3 is TGTGCCAGCAGTGTTTCCCATTCCTATACAGGGAACTATGGCTACACCTTC. It encodes CASSVSHSYTGNYGYTF.

CDR3 nucleotide sequence: TGTGCTAGTGGTTTGGTACTAGAGAGGCCCTCGGGAAACACCATATATTTT. This codes for CASGLVLERPSGNTIYF. The genes are TRBV12-5 and TRBJ1-3; D call uncertain. Germline V gene sequence: CDR1 LGHNT, CDR2 FRNRAP. V was cut by 0 bases and J by 4 bases, with 16 bases left in between. The CDR3 consists of 17 residues.

The J gene is TRBJ1-2, the V gene TRBV10-3; 7 nucleotides align to TRBD1. Germline CDR1 is ENHRY and CDR2 is SYGVKD. CDR3 length equals 15 residues. The V gene end was trimmed by 0 bases and the J gene end by 4 bases; junction bases not matched to a gene: 5. Here the CDR3 reads CAISESKGQSYGYTF. Written as DNA, the CDR3 is TGTGCCATCAGTGAGTCGAAGGGACAGTCCTATGGCTACACCTTC.

This clone was counted a single time. The J gene is TRBJ2-1, the V gene TRBV19; 11 bases align to TRBD2. CDR3 length: 21 residues. The V gene end was trimmed by 4 bases and the J gene end by 0 bases; junction bases not matched to a gene: 17. Per germline, CDR1 LNHDA and CDR2 SQIVND (reference sequence). DNA for the CDR3: TGTGCCAGTAGTACCATCGCTAGCGGGAGGCTTTCAAGGAGCTCCTACAATGAGCAGTTCTTC. This encodes CASSTIASGRLSRSSYNEQFF. Full variable domain (rest looked up from reference TRBV19 and TRBJ2-1): DGGITQSPKYLFRKEGQNVTLSCEQNLNHDAMYWYRQDPGQGLRLIYYSQIVNDFQKGDIAEGYSVSREKKESFPLTVTSAQKNPTAFYLCASSTIASGRLSRSSYNEQFFGPGTRLTVL.

This chain joins TRBV14 and TRBJ1-2; unclear D gene. V was shortened by 4 bases and J by 4 bases, with 7 bases between the two germline ends. Germline CDR1 SGHDN, CDR2 FVKESK. CDR3 length: 12 amino acids. CDR3 protein: CASSPNIYGYTF. As DNA, the CDR3 is TGTGCCAGCAGCCCAAACATCTATGGCTACACCTTC.

The CDR3 nucleotides are TGTGCCAGCAGTTTCGAGAGGGGCAATCAGCCCCAGCATTTT. It specifies CASSFERGNQPQHF. The V call is TRBV27, the J call TRBJ1-5; no firm D call. Per germline, CDR1 MNHEY and CDR2 SMNVEV (reference sequence). V was trimmed by 3 bases and J by 2 bases, leaving 8 bases between them. The CDR3 has 14 amino acids.

This chain uses TRBV9 with TRBJ2-7; TRBD1 might be the D (6 bases). Per germline, CDR1 SGDLS and CDR2 YYNGEE. V shed 4 bases and J shed 0 bases, with 11 bases lying between them. The CDR3 covers 14 residues. The CDR3 reads CASSSGGSSYEQYF. CDR3 in DNA: TGTGCCAGCAGCTCTGGGGGCAGCTCCTACGAGCAGTACTTC. Full variable domain (missing parts from reference TRBV9 and TRBJ2-7): DSGVTQTPKHLITATGQRVTLRCSPRSGDLSVYWYQQSLDQGLQFLIQYYNGEERAKGNILERFSAQQFPDLHSELNLSSLELGDSALYFCASSSGGSSYEQYFGPGTRLTVT.

This chain links TRBV9 with TRBJ2-7; D is unresolved. The CDR3 has 13 residues. V lost 0 bases, J lost 3 bases, and 7 bases lay in between. Looked up from germline, CDR1 is SGDLS and CDR2 is YYNGEE. CDR3 bases: TGTGCCAGCAGCGTAGATAACAGCTACGAGCAGTACTTC. This translates into CASSVDNSYEQYF.

V and J are TRBV28 and TRBJ1-5; D perhaps matches TRBD1 (6 bases). The CDR3 extends over 17 amino acids. Germline assignment: CDR1 MDHEN and CDR2 SYDVKM. The V end lost 1 base, the J end lost 1 base, and 14 bases lay between the germline ends. CDR3 protein: CASSLLAGASSNQPQHF. CDR3 nucleotide sequence: TGTGCCAGCAGTTTATTAGCAGGGGCGTCGAGCAATCAGCCCCAGCATTTT.

The gene calls are TRBV7-6 and TRBJ2-1; TRBD2 agrees at 7 bases. J gave up 0 bases and V 4 bases, and 3 bases lay outside the gene matches. This CDR3 is 15 amino acids long. The V gene's germline CDR1 is SGHVS and CDR2 FNYEAQ. The CDR3 is CASSSPGGSYNEQFF. DNA for the CDR3: TGTGCCAGCAGCTCCCCGGGAGGCTCCTACAATGAGCAGTTCTTC.

The gene calls are TRBV4-1 and TRBJ2-3, with 12 bases lining up with TRBD2. There are 18 residues in the CDR3. CDR1 is MGHRA and CDR2 is YSYEKL in the germline V gene. J lost 4 bases, V lost 0 bases, and 8 bases had no gene match. The CDR3 is CASSQDRASGRAADTQYF. In DNA form, the CDR3 reads TGCGCCAGCAGCCAAGATCGGGCTAGCGGGAGGGCCGCAGATACGCAGTATTTT.

The chain has TRBV6-5 and TRBJ2-7; D gene uncertain. V was clipped by 5 bases and J by 1 base, with 12 bases between them. Germline V CDR1 and CDR2: MNHEY, SVGAGI. The CDR3 is 14 amino acids. The CDR3 here is CASSPTHGSYEQYF. The CDR3 coding sequence is TGTGCCAGCAGTCCGACCCACGGGTCCTACGAGCAGTACTTC.

The chain has TRBV7-2 and TRBJ2-2; D gene unclear. V was pared by 4 bases and J by 4 bases, with 10 bases between. Germline V lookup: CDR1 SGHTA, CDR2 FQGNSA. CDR3 size: 14 residues. The CDR3 DNA sequence: TGTGCCAGCAGCTCTGCGCCTCTCACCGGGGAGCTGTTTTTT. Translated: CASSSAPLTGELFF.

This clone was seen a single time. This chain connects TRBV10-2 to TRBJ1-6, with D perhaps TRBD1 (6 bases). The ends were cut back, 3 bases at V and 0 bases at J, with 21 bases in the middle. The CDR3 is made up of 20 amino acids. The V gene's germline CDR1 is WSHSY and CDR2 SAAADI. CDR3 coding DNA: TGCGCCAGCAGTGATGTGAAGTGGACAGACGTAGACTCCTATAATTCACCCCTCCACTTT. Protein product: CASSDVKWTDVDSYNSPLHF.

The genes are TRBV9 and TRBJ2-2; TRBD2 matches 9 bases. Trimming removed 0 bases from V and 6 bases from J; junction bases left unmatched: 3. CDR3 length: 15 amino acids. The germline CDR1 and CDR2 sequences are SGDLS and YYNGEE. CDR3 region: CASSVVAGGPGELFF. CDR3 DNA sequence: TGTGCCAGCAGCGTAGTTGCGGGGGGGCCCGGGGAGCTGTTTTTT. Full variable domain (remainder filled in from reference TRBV9 and TRBJ2-2): DSGVTQTPKHLITATGQRVTLRCSPRSGDLSVYWYQQSLDQGLQFLIQYYNGEERAKGNILERFSAQQFPDLHSELNLSSLELGDSALYFCASSVVAGGPGELFFGEGSRLTVL.

The chain links TRBV6-6 to TRBJ2-3; TRBD1 might be the D (5 bases). The ends were cut back, 9 bases at V and 4 bases at J, with 11 bases in the middle. Germline CDR1 MNHNY, CDR2 SVGAGI (reference sequence). The CDR3 covers 12 residues. The CDR3 DNA reads as TGTGCCAGTAAATCAGGGTCAGATACGCAGTATTTT. This gives the protein CASKSGSDTQYF.

The chain joins TRBV7-9 to TRBJ1-3; TRBD1 matches 7 bases. Losses at the gene ends were 5 bases for V and 9 bases for J; bases not matched to a gene: 10. The CDR3 covers 14 residues. The V gene's germline CDR1 is SEHNR and CDR2 FQNEAQ (reference sequence). The CDR3 DNA sequence: TGTGCCAGCAGCCATGACAGGGCCCGGGGCACCATATATTTT. Its protein product is CASSHDRARGTIYF.